The TCR beta chain described here comes from a study of graft-versus-host responses after intestinal transplantation. Looking at the study overall: Every recipient had anti-thymocyte globulin induction and 2 to 4 years of tacrolimus plus steroids. General study findings and limits: Allograft clonal ratios (graft-versus-host to host-versus-graft) were high in patients who had graft-donor T cell macrochimerism. There was an association between peak levels of circulating GvH clones and early post-transplant HvG declines.

This CDR3 comprises 15 residues. V was trimmed by 4 bases and J by 0 bases, leaving 11 bases between them. Germline CDR1 SGHRS, CDR2 YFSETQ. TCRdb's copy holds only in-frame clones and misses some; the assay was immunoSEQ multiplex PCR. The sample records 11,000 to 15,000 clones, around 94% being singletons. Points on this clone: Its matching antigen is unknown.

This receptor was identified in a human patient who received an intestinal transplant, so some T cells may come from the graft donor. V gene TRBV5-1 combines with J gene TRBJ2-4, with D uncertain. Material: PBMCs, obtained 9 days after transplant. CDR3 sequence (DNA): TGCGCCAGCAGCCCGGCGCTGTCAGCCAAAAACATTCAGTACTTC. It encodes CASSPALSAKNIQYF.